This TCR beta chain was found in a study of sequential checkpoint blockade in melanoma. Study-wide context: First-line arms were nivolumab then ipilimumab, or the reverse, randomized 1:1. Each arm's sequence ended with maintenance nivolumab.

Measured with immunoSEQ multiplex PCR; TCRdb has only the in-frame clones, and not every one. Seen here are some 30,000 clones, more than 70% observed once, and the top ten hold around a sixth. The treatment is: randomized to nivolumab then ipilimumab (arm A) or the reverse (arm B). No patient had prior DNA-damaging chemotherapy. PBMC sorting kept live CD3+CD8+ cells without CD19 or CD56. V lost 3 bases, J lost 8 bases, and 11 bases lay in between. CDR1 and CDR2 from the germline V gene are SGDLS and YYNGEE. The CDR3 spans 12 residues. This receptor was taken from a human donor with melanoma. The chain couples TRBV9 to TRBJ1-1; the D is unclear. The starting material was CD8+ T cells sorted from blood (inferred from file names), obtained from a patient given nivolumab and ipilimumab in sequence. The CDR3 is CASSASRGEAFF. CDR3 in DNA: TGTGCCAGCAGCGCCTCCCGCGGGGAAGCTTTCTTT.